The 24 T cell receptor beta chains presented below share a single source sample, sequenced in a study of response to subunit inactivated influenza vaccine. From the RT-PCR reads, TCRdb called clonotypes with MiXCR, one entry per CDR3 protein. The top ten hold more than 8.5% of the sample, which has over 750,000 distinct CDR3 sequences, 21% seen once. Sequencing used PBMCs from blood, obtained around 5 days after vaccination. The receptors originated from a man between 45 and 60 years old who received an inactivated influenza vaccine.

The chain recombines TRBV20-1 with TRBJ1-2; TRBD1 aligns across 7 bases. Germline lookup yields CDR1 DFQATT and CDR2 SNEGSKA (reference sequence). J lost 8 bases, V lost 6 bases, and 12 bases had no gene match. The CDR3 runs to 13 residues. CDR3 sequence: CSATTGMTSGYTF. The CDR3 DNA follows: TGCAGTGCCACGACAGGGATGACTAGCGGCTACACCTTC.

This clonotype was detected ten times or more. The chain is built from TRBV20-1 and TRBJ1-5, with TRBD1 as a possible D gene (5 bases). With 6 bases removed from V and 0 bases from J, the gap between germline ends came to 15 bases. CDR1 is DFQATT, CDR2 SNEGSKA, per germline (reference sequence). The length of the CDR3 is 15 residues. The CDR3 spells CSALPGGYSNQPQHF. CDR3 DNA sequence: TGCAGTGCACTCCCCGGGGGATATAGCAATCAGCCCCAGCATTTT.

This clonotype was recorded a few times. The rearrangement uses TRBV15 and TRBJ2-1; a possible D gene is TRBD1 (5 bases). Trimming pared 8 bases from V and 12 bases from J, leaving 17 bases between. Per the germline V gene, CDR1 is LNHNV and CDR2 is YYDKDF (reference sequence). The CDR3 runs to 12 residues. CDR3 DNA: TGTGCCACCGGGTTAGGGGTAATTGTGCAGTTCTTC. This sequence encodes CATGLGVIVQFF.

This clonotype came up many times. The J gene is TRBJ2-1, the V gene TRBV12-3 or TRBV12-4, with D possibly called TRBD1 or TRBD2 (5 bases each). The CDR3 is 14 residues long. V was pared by 6 bases and J by 5 bases, with 14 bases between. CDR3 loop: CASRPGRKNNEQFF. The CDR3 DNA reads TGTGCCAGCAGACCGGGACGGAAGAACAATGAGCAGTTCTTC.

This clonotype appeared a few times. V is TRBV5-1 and J is TRBJ2-2; TRBD1 agrees at 11 bases. V gave up 3 bases and J gave up 1 base; unmatched junction bases: 2. Germline V gives CDR1 SGHRS, CDR2 YFSETQ. This CDR3 is built from 16 residues. The CDR3 region has the DNA TGCGCCAGCAGCTGGACAGGGGGCGGGAACACCGGGGAGCTGTTTTTT. It codes for CASSWTGGGNTGELFF.

This clonotype was counted a few times. The gene calls are TRBV29-1 and TRBJ2-2, with a tentative D call TRBD1 (5 bases). The CDR3 has 12 residues. V lost 5 bases and J lost 5, with 9 bases in between. The V gene's germline CDR1 is SQVTM and CDR2 ANQGSEA. Written as DNA, the CDR3 is TGCAGCGTTTCAAAGGGGACCGGGGAGCTGTTTTTT. Encoded protein: CSVSKGTGELFF.

This clonotype was counted at least ten times. The J gene is TRBJ1-6, the V gene TRBV27; D possibly corresponds to TRBD1 (5 bases). CDR1 is MNHEY, CDR2 SMNVEV, per germline (reference sequence). The CDR3 covers 15 residues. The germline V and J ends were trimmed by 0 bases and 10 bases, with 13 bases remaining between them. The DNA of the CDR3 is TGTGCCAGCAGTTTATCGGAGGGGCTGGGGTCACCCCTCCACTTT. Protein: CASSLSEGLGSPLHF.

The genes are TRBV4-1 and TRBJ2-1, with a weak D call TRBD2 (6 bases). This CDR3 has 12 amino acids. The ends were cut back, 1 base at V and 10 bases at J, with 8 bases in the middle. CDR1 MGHRA and CDR2 YSYEKL come from the germline V gene. The chain's CDR3 is CASSQVAGEQFF. The CDR3 DNA is TGCGCCAGCAGCCAAGTTGCGGGGGAGCAGTTCTTC.

CDR3 in amino acids: CSARDPTSGNTGELFF. The DNA of the CDR3 is TGCAGTGCTAGAGACCCGACTAGCGGAAACACCGGGGAGCTGTTTTTT. This chain links TRBV20-1 with TRBJ2-2; 9 bases fit TRBD2. CDR1 is DFQATT, CDR2 SNEGSKA, per germline (reference sequence). V was clipped by 0 bases and J by 2 bases; unmatched bases: 4. The length of the CDR3 is 16 residues.

The rearrangement joins TRBV4-2 to TRBJ2-2; D gene ambiguous. This CDR3 has 16 amino acids. Per germline, CDR1 LGHNA and CDR2 YNFKEQ. Trimming pared 4 bases from V and 0 bases from J, leaving 12 bases between. CDR3 residues: CASSLARNANTGELFF. CDR3 DNA sequence: TGTGCCAGCAGCCTCGCACGCAACGCGAACACCGGGGAGCTGTTTTTT.

This clonotype was seen a few times. The chain combines TRBV28 with TRBJ2-5; the D gene is possibly TRBD1 (5 bases). Germline CDR1 is MDHEN and CDR2 is SYDVKM. The CDR3 runs to 16 residues. Trimming cost V 3 bases and J 4 bases, with 18 bases left between them. CDR3 region: CASSLGLLAGLETQYF. The DNA for the CDR3 is TGTGCCAGCAGTTTGGGTTTATTGGCAGGGCTAGAGACCCAGTACTTC.

The sample holds a few counts of this clonotype. The chain carries TRBV7-2 and TRBJ2-1; 10 bases line up with TRBD1. The CDR3 sequence is 13 residues long. The ends lost 4 bases at V and 10 bases at J; junction bases unmatched: 4. The V gene's germline CDR1 is SGHTA and CDR2 FQGNSA. For the CDR3, the DNA is TGTGCCAGCAGCTCCTGGACAGGGGGAGAGCAGTTCTTC. Translated, it gives CASSSWTGGEQFF.

The chain uses TRBV29-1 and TRBJ2-7; 8 bases match TRBD1. Germline assignment: CDR1 SQVTM and CDR2 ANQGSEA. CDR3 length: 15 amino acids. Losses at the gene ends were 0 bases for V and 1 base for J; bases not matched to a gene: 5. CDR3 bases: TGCAGCGTTGAAGATCTTCGGACAGGGTCCTACGAGCAGTACTTC. Translating gives CSVEDLRTGSYEQYF.

This chain connects TRBV7-2 to TRBJ1-1; 7 nucleotides align to TRBD1. The CDR3 covers 14 residues. Germline CDR1 and CDR2: SGHTA and FQGNSA. Trimming took 2 bases from V and 4 from J; bases not matched to a gene: 4. CDR3 sequence reads: CASSLPTGFTEAFF. DNA of the CDR3: TGTGCCAGCAGCTTACCGACAGGGTTCACTGAAGCTTTCTTT.

This clonotype was counted a few times. The CDR3 nucleotides are TGCAGTGCTAGGAGGACAGAAAATCAGCCCCAGCATTTT. This translates into CSARRTENQPQHF. The J gene is TRBJ1-5, the V gene TRBV20-1, with TRBD1 as a possible D gene (6 bases). Germline-derived CDR1 and CDR2 are DFQATT and SNEGSKA (reference sequence). Trimming stripped 3 bases from V and 4 bases from J, with 10 bases between. This CDR3 region has 13 residues.

The J gene is TRBJ1-1, the V gene TRBV4-3; TRBD1 matches at 7 bases. This CDR3 has 16 amino acids. With V trimmed by 3 bases and J by 1 base, 8 bases remained unmatched. Germline V gene sequence: CDR1 LGHNA, CDR2 YSLEER. CDR3 DNA sequence: TGCGCCAGCAGCCACCTGACAGGGAGGGAGAACACTGAAGCTTTCTTT. Translation gives CASSHLTGRENTEAFF.

The J gene is TRBJ2-7, the V gene TRBV29-1; 8 positions match TRBD1. In germline, CDR1 is SQVTM, CDR2 ANQGSEA. J gave up 2 bases and V 5 bases, and 8 bases lay outside the gene matches. This CDR3 region has 14 residues. Here the CDR3 DNA reads TGCAGCGTTTCGGACAGGGATAGGCCCTACGAGCAGTACTTC. Translated, it gives CSVSDRDRPYEQYF.

This clonotype was observed a handful of times. The rearrangement joins TRBV28 to TRBJ1-4, with 10 bases fitting TRBD1. The CDR3 contains 16 residues. Germline lookup yields CDR1 MDHEN and CDR2 SYDVKM. The J segment lost 8 bases and the V segment lost 4 bases, leaving 10 bases of the junction unmatched. The CDR3, as DNA: TGTGCCAGCAGTTACCAGCCGGGACAGGGGTTGGAAAAACTGTTTTTT. It yields the protein CASSYQPGQGLEKLFF.

The rearrangement uses TRBV20-1 and TRBJ2-1; TRBD2 aligns across 9 bases. The CDR3 is 19 amino acids. With V trimmed by 3 bases and J by 8 bases, 23 bases remained unmatched. Per the germline V gene, CDR1 is DFQATT and CDR2 is SNEGSKA (reference sequence). In nucleotides, the CDR3 is TGCAGTGCTAGGGGGCGAGGGCTAGCGGGACGGCTGGTTTTCGATGAGCAGTTCTTC. It yields the protein CSARGRGLAGRLVFDEQFF.

The J gene is TRBJ2-7, the V gene TRBV5-1; TRBD2 might be the D (5 bases). Germline CDR1 is SGHRS and CDR2 is YFSETQ. The CDR3 spans 14 residues. The germline V and J ends were trimmed by 0 bases and 3 bases, with 10 bases remaining between them. The DNA for the CDR3 is TGCGCCAGCAGCTTGGTATCGAGGGACTACGAGCAGTACTTC. Protein sequence: CASSLVSRDYEQYF.

This clonotype was detected ten times or more. The gene calls are TRBV5-1 and TRBJ2-5; 7 bases agree with TRBD2. This CDR3 is built from 16 residues. J was trimmed by 2 bases and V by 2 bases; bases with no gene match: 9. The germline V gene encodes CDR1 SGHRS and CDR2 YFSETQ. CDR3 in amino acids: CASSFRPSGKQETQYF. In DNA, the CDR3 is TGCGCCAGCAGCTTCAGGCCTAGCGGTAAACAAGAGACCCAGTACTTC.

A few counts support this clonotype. V gene TRBV7-2 combines with J gene TRBJ1-4; D remains unclear. This CDR3 is 14 amino acids long. V lost 1 base to trimming and J lost 8 bases, with 11 bases between them. CDR1 SGHTA and CDR2 FQGNSA come from the germline V gene. The CDR3 DNA reads as TGTGCCAGCAGCTTAGGGATAGGGAAGGAAAAACTGTTTTTT. It encodes CASSLGIGKEKLFF.

To note about this clonotype: The junction and the germline gene differ at one end; a read error may be behind it. This chain joins TRBV4-3 and TRBJ2-3; no clear D gene. Per the germline V gene, CDR1 is LGHNA and CDR2 is YSLEER. This CDR3 spans 15 amino acids. The CDR3: CASSQEAYLTDTHYF. The CDR3 DNA follows: TGCGCCAGCAGCCAAGAAGCGTACTTAACAGATACGCATTATTTT.

Only a few counts were recorded for this clonotype. This chain uses TRBV27 with TRBJ2-5; 9 positions agree with TRBD1. Germline CDR1 and CDR2: MNHEY and SMNVEV (reference sequence). The trim removed 1 base at V and 3 bases at J, leaving 3 bases unmatched. The CDR3 is 15 amino acids. CDR3 loop: CASSLYGTGKETQYF. CDR3 bases: TGTGCCAGCAGTTTATACGGGACAGGGAAAGAGACCCAGTACTTC.